The sequence of this T cell receptor beta chain was determined in a study of blood T cell repertoires in COVID-19. The protocol was immunoSEQ multiplex PCR, while the TCRdb copy is restricted to in-frame clones and leaves out a portion. The table records 250,000 or so clones, 75% to 90% of them present only once. The sequencing sample was made of peripheral blood. The receptor was derived from a man between 25 and 39 years old with active or convalescent COVID-19.

The DNA for the CDR3 is TGTGCCAGCAGCTTCCAGCGGGGGTGGGAGACCCAGTACTTC. It codes for CASSFQRGWETQYF. The chain joins TRBV11-2 to TRBJ2-5; the match to TRBD2 covers 8 bases. Germline CDR1 SGHAT, CDR2 FQNNGV. The V segment lost 3 bases and the J segment 5 bases; nucleotides outside the gene matches: 5. The CDR3 runs to 14 residues.